This T cell receptor beta chain was sequenced in a study of T cells in Graves' hyperthyroidism and ophthalmopathy. The overall study: It was at initial diagnosis, before any treatment, that peripheral blood was collected. Study-level findings and limits: Blood also held most thyroid clonotypes expanded beyond 0.001. Model output signaled ophthalmopathy a median about 6.3 months ahead of onset.

RNA transcripts yielded amplified TCR beta CDR3 regions. TCR CDR3 underwent first-round RT-PCR with the HTBI primer set. From the multiplex PCR reads, TCRdb called clonotypes with MiXCR, one entry per CDR3 protein. The sample consists of roughly 800,000 distinct CDR3 sequences, about two fifths of them appearing once. Comments on this clonotype: The antigen remains unidentified.

Newly diagnosed patients aged 18 to 65 had hyperthyroidism of under 2 months' duration. This TCR was recovered from a man between 18 and 29 years old with Graves' hyperthyroidism. Sequenced sample: blood.

CDR3 coding DNA: TGTGCCACCGGGACAGATTATAATCAGCCCCAGCATTTT. Protein sequence: CATGTDYNQPQHF. The V and J genes are TRBV10-3 and TRBJ1-5, with 7 nucleotides matching TRBD1. V lost 10 bases, J lost 4 bases, and 7 bases stayed unmatched. Germline CDR1 is ENHRY and CDR2 is SYGVKD. This CDR3 is built from 13 residues.